These 2 T cell receptor beta chains were all obtained from the same sample, sequenced in a study of CD8 T cells in ankylosing spondylitis. TCRdb reprocessed the 5' RACE reads with MiXCR, giving one entry per CDR3 protein. This sample has 150,000 to 200,000 distinct CDR3 sequences; 15% to 20% occur once, and the top ten carry approximately 7.8%. Sequences were obtained from blood, either unsorted or a sorted T cell fraction (not recorded which). These receptors all come from a male donor with ankylosing spondylitis or in good health (not recorded which).

The rearrangement uses TRBV12-3 or TRBV12-4 and TRBJ2-3; 8 positions match TRBD1. The junction had 8 bases not matched to a gene; V was cut back by 6 bases and J by 6 bases. This CDR3 comprises 14 residues. The CDR3 reads CASSSDRGFDTQYF. The CDR3 DNA reads as TGTGCCAGCAGCAGCGACAGGGGTTTCGATACGCAGTATTTT.

This clonotype was seen repeatedly, ten times or more. The J gene is TRBJ1-1, the V gene TRBV20-1; TRBD1 agrees at 7 bases. Germline values: CDR1 DFQATT, CDR2 SNEGSKA (reference sequence). Trimming cost V 6 bases and J 0 bases; bases outside gene matches: 10. The CDR3 contains 15 residues. The CDR3 nucleotides are TGCAGTGCCCCCCAAACCGGGACAGTGAACACTGAAGCTTTCTTT. Translating it yields CSAPQTGTVNTEAFF.